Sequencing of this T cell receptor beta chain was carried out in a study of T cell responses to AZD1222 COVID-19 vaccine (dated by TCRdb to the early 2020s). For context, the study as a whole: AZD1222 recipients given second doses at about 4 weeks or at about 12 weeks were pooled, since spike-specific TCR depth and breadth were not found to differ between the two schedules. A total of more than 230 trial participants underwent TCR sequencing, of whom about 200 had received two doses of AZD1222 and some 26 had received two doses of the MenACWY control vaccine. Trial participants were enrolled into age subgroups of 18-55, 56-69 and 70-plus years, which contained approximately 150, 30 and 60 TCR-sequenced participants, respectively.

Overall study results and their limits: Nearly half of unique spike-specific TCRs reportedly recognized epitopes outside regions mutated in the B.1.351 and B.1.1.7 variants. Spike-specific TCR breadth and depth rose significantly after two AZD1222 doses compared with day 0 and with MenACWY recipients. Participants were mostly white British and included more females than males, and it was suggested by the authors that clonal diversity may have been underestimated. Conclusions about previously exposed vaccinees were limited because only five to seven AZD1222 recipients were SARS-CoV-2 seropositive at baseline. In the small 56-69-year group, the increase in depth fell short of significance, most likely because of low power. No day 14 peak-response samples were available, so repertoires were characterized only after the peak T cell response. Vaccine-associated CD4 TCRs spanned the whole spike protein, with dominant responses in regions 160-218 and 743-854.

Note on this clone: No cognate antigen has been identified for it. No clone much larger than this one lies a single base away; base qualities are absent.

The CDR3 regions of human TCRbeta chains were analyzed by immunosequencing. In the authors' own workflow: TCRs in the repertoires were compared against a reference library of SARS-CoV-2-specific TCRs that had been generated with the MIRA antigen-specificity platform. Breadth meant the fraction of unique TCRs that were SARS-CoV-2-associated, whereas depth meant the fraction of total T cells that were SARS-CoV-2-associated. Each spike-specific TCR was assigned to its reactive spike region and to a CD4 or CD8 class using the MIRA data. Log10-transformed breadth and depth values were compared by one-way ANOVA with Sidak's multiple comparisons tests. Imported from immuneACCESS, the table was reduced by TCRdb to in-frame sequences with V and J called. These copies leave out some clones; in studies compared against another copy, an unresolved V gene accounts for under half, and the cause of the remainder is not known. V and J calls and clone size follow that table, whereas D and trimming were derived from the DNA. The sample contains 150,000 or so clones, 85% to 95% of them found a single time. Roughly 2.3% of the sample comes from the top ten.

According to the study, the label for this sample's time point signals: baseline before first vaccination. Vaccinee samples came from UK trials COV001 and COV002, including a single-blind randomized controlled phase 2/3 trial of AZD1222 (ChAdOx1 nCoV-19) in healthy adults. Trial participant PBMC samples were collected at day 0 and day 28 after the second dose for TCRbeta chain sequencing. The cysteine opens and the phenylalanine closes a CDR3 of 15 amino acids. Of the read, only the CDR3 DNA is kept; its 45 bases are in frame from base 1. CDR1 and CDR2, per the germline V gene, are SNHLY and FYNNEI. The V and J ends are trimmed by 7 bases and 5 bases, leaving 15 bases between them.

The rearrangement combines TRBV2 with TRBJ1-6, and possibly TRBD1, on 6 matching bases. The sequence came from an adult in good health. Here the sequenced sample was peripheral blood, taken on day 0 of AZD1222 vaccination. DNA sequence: TGTGCCAGCACCCAGGGGTTGTCGGATAATTCACCCCTCCACTTT. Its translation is CASTQGLSDNSPLHF.